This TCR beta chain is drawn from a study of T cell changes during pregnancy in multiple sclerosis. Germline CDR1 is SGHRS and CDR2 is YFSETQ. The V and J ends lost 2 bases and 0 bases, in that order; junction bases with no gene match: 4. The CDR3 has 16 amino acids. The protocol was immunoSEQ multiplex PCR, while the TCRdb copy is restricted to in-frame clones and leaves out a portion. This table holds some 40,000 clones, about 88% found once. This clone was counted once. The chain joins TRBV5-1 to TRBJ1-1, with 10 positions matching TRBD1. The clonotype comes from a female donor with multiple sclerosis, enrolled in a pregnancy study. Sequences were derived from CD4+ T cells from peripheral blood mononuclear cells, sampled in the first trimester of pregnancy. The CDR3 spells CASSFGTGVMNTEAFF. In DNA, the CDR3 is TGCGCCAGCAGCTTTGGGACAGGGGTAATGAACACTGAAGCTTTCTTT.